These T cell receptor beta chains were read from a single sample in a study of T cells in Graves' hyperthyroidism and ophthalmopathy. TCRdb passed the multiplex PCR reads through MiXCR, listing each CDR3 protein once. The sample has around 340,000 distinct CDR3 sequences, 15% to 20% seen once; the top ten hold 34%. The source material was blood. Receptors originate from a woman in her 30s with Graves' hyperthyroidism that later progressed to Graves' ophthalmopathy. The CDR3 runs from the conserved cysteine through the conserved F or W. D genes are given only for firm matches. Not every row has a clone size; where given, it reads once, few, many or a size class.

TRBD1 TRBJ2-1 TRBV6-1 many CASSEIGGQGDNEQFF TGTGCCAGCAGTGAAATTGGAGGACAGGGGGACAATGAGCAGTTCTTC
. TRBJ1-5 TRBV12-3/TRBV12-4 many CASTLGFYQPQHF TGTGCCAGCACCCTCGGGTTTTATCAGCCCCAGCATTTT
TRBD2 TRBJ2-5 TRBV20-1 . CSASNIAGGSTQYF TGCAGTGCTAGTAACATCGCGGGAGGATCAACCCAGTACTTC
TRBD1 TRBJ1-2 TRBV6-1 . CASSLIGVGQGLSGYTF TGTGCCAGCAGTCTAATTGGTGTTGGACAGGGGTTGAGTGGCTACACCTTC
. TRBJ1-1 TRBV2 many CASSSKGSAFF TGTGCCAGCTCTAGTAAGGGTTCGGCTTTCTTT
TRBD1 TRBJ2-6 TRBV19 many CASSSKTGPTSGANVLTF TGTGCCAGTAGTTCTAAGACAGGGCCTACATCTGGGGCCAACGTCCTGACTTTC
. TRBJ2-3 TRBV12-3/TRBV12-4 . CASRPTGTDTQYF TGTGCCAGCAGACCCACAGGGACAGATACGCAGTATTTT
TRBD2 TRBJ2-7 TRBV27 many CASSLSWTSVYEQYF TGTGCCAGCAGTTTAAGCTGGACTAGTGTTTACGAGCAGTACTTC
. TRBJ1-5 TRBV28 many CASIAGATWANQPQHF TGTGCCAGCATTGCCGGGGCAACGTGGGCCAATCAGCCCCAGCATTTT
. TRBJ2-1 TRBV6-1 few CASSEAETTISYNEQFF TGTGCCAGCAGTGAAGCGGAGACTACCATCTCCTACAATGAGCAGTTCTTC
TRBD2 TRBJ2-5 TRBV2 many CASEGLAKTQYF TGTGCCAGCGAAGGACTAGCGAAGACCCAGTACTTC
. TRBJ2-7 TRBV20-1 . CSARMVATYEQYF TGCAGTGCTAGAATGGTAGCTACCTACGAGCAGTACTTC
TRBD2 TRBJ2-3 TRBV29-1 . CSVEQAGGENTQYF TGCAGCGTTGAACAGGCGGGGGGGGAGAATACGCAGTATTTT
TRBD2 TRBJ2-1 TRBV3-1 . CASSQPGGSSGYNEQFF TGTGCCAGCAGCCAACCCGGGGGGAGCTCCGGTTACAATGAGCAGTTCTTC
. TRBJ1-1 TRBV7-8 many CASSLDSGRTEAFF TGTGCCAGCAGCTTAGACTCCGGGCGGACTGAAGCTTTCTTT
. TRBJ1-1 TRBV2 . CASSASQGGGEAFF TGTGCCAGCAGTGCGTCACAGGGAGGGGGTGAAGCTTTCTTT
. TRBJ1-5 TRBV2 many CASSEFDTTNQPQHF TGTGCCAGCAGTGAATTCGACACAACAAATCAGCCCCAGCATTTT
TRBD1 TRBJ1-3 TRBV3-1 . CASSPYRGGGGNTIYF TGTGCCAGCAGCCCCTACAGGGGTGGTGGTGGAAACACCATATATTTT
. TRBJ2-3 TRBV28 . CASSLDDPSTDTQYF TGTGCCAGCAGTCTGGATGATCCAAGCACAGATACGCAGTATTTT
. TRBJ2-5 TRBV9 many CASSVGGEEETQYF TGTGCCAGCAGCGTAGGGGGGGAGGAAGAGACCCAGTACTTC
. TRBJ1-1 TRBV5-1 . CASTDMREGGTEAFF TGCGCCAGCACCGACATGAGGGAGGGCGGCACTGAAGCTTTCTTT